The subject of this entry is one T cell receptor beta chain. The antigen is undetermined. It was the approximately 110-subject validation cohort, separate from the roughly 700-subject first cohort, to which the donors belonged. Per germline, CDR1 DFQATT and CDR2 SNEGSKA (reference sequence). This CDR3 spans 11 amino acids. Trimming cost V 6 bases and J 13 bases; bases outside gene matches: 10. This record comes from a study of cytomegalovirus exposure and HLA in healthy donors. Findings and limits, study-wide: Most TCRs appeared rarely, but some public TCRs recurred in many donors. TCR beta chains numbering 164 were designated cytomegalovirus-associated. According to a subsequent analysis, TCR clusters from the first cohort were inclined to appear together in the 110 or so validation repertoires.

Assay: immunoSEQ multiplex PCR; the TCRdb copy retains only in-frame clones and omits some. The sample lists some 340,000 clones; approximately 86% were seen once. The TCR was taken from a woman in her 30s in good health and CMV-seropositive. What was sequenced was PBMCs. The chain uses TRBV20-1 and TRBJ1-2; 8 bases align to TRBD1. DNA for the CDR3: TGCAGTGCAGACAGGGGACCGATTTTCACCTTC. It specifies CSADRGPIFTF.